Below are 6 T cell receptor beta chains sequenced from a single sample in a study of T cell changes during pregnancy in multiple sclerosis. Sequencing was performed with immunoSEQ multiplex PCR; in TCRdb, only in-frame clones are kept and a portion is missing. Among about 80,000 clones listed, just over 90% were seen once. Sequenced here: peripheral blood, sampled before pregnancy. These receptors all stem from a female donor with multiple sclerosis, enrolled in a pregnancy study.

The chain is built from TRBV30 and TRBJ1-2; 12 bases match TRBD1. Germline V gives CDR1 GTSNPN, CDR2 SVGIG (reference sequence). This CDR3 region has 16 residues. With V trimmed by 5 bases and J by 7 bases, 14 bases remained unmatched. The CDR3 DNA reads TGTGCCTGGGACCCCGGCCCGGGACAGGGGGCATTTGGCTACACCTTC. Protein product: CAWDPGPGQGAFGYTF. The whole variable domain, remainder taken from reference TRBV30 and TRBJ1-2, is SQTIHQWPATLVQPVGSPLSLECTVEGTSNPNLYWYRQAAGRGLQLLFYSVGIGQISSEVPQNLSASRPQDRQFILSSKKLLLSDSGFYLCAWDPGPGQGAFGYTFGSGTRLTVV.

This clone occurred once. The chain employs TRBV7-8 and TRBJ2-5, with 7 nucleotides matching TRBD1. V shed 5 bases, J shed 2 bases, and the junction held 8 bases outside the gene matches. CDR1 and CDR2 from the germline V gene are SGHVS and FQNEAQ. This CDR3 is 15 amino acids long. CDR3 loop: CASSGHRGKQETQYF. The CDR3 bases are TGTGCCAGCAGCGGACACAGGGGTAAACAAGAGACCCAGTACTTC.

This chain joins TRBV15 and TRBJ1-5; TRBD1 matches at 8 bases. The V gene end was trimmed by 0 bases and the J gene end by 5 bases; junction bases not matched to a gene: 3. CDR1 and CDR2 from the germline V gene are LNHNV and YYDKDF (reference sequence). The CDR3 loop spans 15 amino acids. This chain's CDR3 is CATSRDGTGYQPQHF. The CDR3 region has the DNA TGTGCCACCAGCAGAGACGGGACAGGCTATCAGCCCCAGCATTTT.

The chain is built from TRBV11-2 and TRBJ2-3; TRBD2 aligns across 8 bases. The CDR3 contains 15 residues. Germline V gene sequence: CDR1 SGHAT, CDR2 FQNNGV. V trimming: 5 bases; J trimming: 6 bases; junction bases outside the gene matches: 10. The DNA of the CDR3 is TGTGCCAGCAGCAGGCCTGGACTAGCAGACGATACGCAGTATTTT. This encodes CASSRPGLADDTQYF.

The chain recombines TRBV7-6 with TRBJ2-2, with 9 bases lining up with TRBD1. The CDR3 is made up of 15 amino acids. CDR1 is SGHVS and CDR2 is FNYEAQ in the germline V gene. Unmatched junction bases numbered 8, after V lost 7 bases and J lost 5 bases. Here the CDR3 reads CASNTGGAGTGELFF. In DNA, the CDR3 is TGTGCCAGCAACACAGGGGGCGCAGGTACCGGGGAGCTGTTTTTT. Using reference TRBV7-6 and TRBJ2-2 for the parts outside the CDR3, the full variable domain is GAGVSQSPRYKVTKRGQDVALRCDPISGHVSLYWYRQALGQGPEFLTYFNYEAQQDKSGLPNDRFSAERPEGSISTLTIQRTEQRDSAMYRCASNTGGAGTGELFFGEGSRLTVL.

The chain is built from TRBV6-6 and TRBJ2-1, with TRBD1 matching 8 bases. The germline V gene encodes CDR1 MNHNY and CDR2 SVGAGI (reference sequence). The J segment lost 6 bases and the V segment lost 7 bases, leaving 5 bases of the junction unmatched. CDR3 length: 13 residues. CDR3 nucleotides: TGTGCCAGCACTTTGGACAGGGTCAATGAGCAGTTCTTC. Protein: CASTLDRVNEQFF.